This paragraph reports one T cell receptor (beta chain). The antigen remains undetermined. All gene names here are mouse names. Sequencing ends 1 residue short of the CDR3 end; the germline J gene provides the rest. This record comes from a study of tissue T cells after allogeneic stem cell transplantation. Germline V gives CDR1 SGHSN, CDR2 HYEKVE. This CDR3 spans 13 amino acids. The V end lost 2 bases, the J end lost 4 bases, and 8 bases lay between the germline ends. Measured with immunoSEQ multiplex PCR; TCRdb has only the in-frame clones, and not every one. This table has about 48,000 clones, 73% appearing once. Notes on the study in general: Some tissue clones might be persisting host cells; their alloreactivity or antigen specificity was not determined.

The receptor was isolated from a pool of C57BL/6 mice in good health. The genes are TRBV12-1 and TRBJ2-1; tentatively, D is TRBD2 (6 bases). The sequencing input was sorted cells pooled from one or two spleens. The covered CDR3 bases are TGTGCCAGCTCTCCGACTGGATATGCTGAGCAGTTC. Amino acid sequence: CASSPTGYAEQF. The CDR3 as a whole reads CASSPTGYAEQFF.